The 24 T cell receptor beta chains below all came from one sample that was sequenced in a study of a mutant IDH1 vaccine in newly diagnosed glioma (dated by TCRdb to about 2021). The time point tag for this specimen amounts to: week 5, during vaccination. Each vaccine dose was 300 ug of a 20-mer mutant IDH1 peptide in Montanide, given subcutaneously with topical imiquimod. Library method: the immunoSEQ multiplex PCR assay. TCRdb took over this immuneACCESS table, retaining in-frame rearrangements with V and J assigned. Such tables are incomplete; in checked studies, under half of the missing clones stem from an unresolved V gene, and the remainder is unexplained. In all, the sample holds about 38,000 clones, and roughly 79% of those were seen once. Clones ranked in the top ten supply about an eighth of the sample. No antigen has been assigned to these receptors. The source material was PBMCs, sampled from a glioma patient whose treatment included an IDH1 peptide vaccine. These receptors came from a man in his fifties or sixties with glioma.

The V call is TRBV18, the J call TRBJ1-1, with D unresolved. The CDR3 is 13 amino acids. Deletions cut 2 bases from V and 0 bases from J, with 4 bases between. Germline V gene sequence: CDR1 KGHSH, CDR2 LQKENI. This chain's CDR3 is CASSPGMNTEAFF. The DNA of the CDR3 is TGTGCCAGCTCACCAGGCATGAACACTGAAGCTTTCTTT.

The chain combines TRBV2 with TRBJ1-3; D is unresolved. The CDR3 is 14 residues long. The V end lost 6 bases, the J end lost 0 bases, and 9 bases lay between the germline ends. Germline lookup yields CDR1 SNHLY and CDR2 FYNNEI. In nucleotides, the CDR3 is TGTGCCAGCAGGGTTGACAACTCTGGAAACACCATATATTTT. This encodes CASRVDNSGNTIYF.

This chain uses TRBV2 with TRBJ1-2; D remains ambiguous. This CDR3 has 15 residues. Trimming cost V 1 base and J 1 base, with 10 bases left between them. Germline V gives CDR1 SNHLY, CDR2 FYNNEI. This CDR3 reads CASSEGGANNYGYTF. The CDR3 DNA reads TGTGCCAGCAGTGAAGGGGGTGCCAATAACTATGGCTACACCTTC.

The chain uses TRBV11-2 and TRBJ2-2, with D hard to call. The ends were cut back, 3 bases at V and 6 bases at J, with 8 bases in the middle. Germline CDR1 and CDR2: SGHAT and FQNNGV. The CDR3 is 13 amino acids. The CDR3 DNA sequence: TGTGCCAGCAGCTTTAATATAGCCGGGGAGCTGTTTTTT. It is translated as CASSFNIAGELFF.

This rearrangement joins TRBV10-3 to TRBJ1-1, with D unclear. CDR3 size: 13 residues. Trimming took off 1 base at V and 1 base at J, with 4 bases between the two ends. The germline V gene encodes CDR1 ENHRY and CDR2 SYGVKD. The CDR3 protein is CAISEYGNTEAFF. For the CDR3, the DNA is TGTGCCATCAGTGAGTACGGGAACACTGAAGCTTTCTTT.

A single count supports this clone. This CDR3 reads CASSLGQNTGELFF. The CDR3, as DNA: TGCGCCAGCAGCTTGGGACAGAACACCGGGGAGCTGTTTTTT. J is TRBJ2-2 and V is TRBV5-1; no definite D call. V lost 0 bases, J lost 1 base, and 4 bases lay in between. Germline V CDR1 and CDR2: SGHRS, YFSETQ. CDR3 size: 14 residues.

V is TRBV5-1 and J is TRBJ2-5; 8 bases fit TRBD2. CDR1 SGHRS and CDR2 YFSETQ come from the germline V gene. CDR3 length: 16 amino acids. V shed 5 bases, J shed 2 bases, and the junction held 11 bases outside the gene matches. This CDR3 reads CASSSRPTSGQETQYF. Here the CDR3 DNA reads TGCGCCAGCAGTTCTCGACCTACTAGCGGTCAAGAGACCCAGTACTTC.

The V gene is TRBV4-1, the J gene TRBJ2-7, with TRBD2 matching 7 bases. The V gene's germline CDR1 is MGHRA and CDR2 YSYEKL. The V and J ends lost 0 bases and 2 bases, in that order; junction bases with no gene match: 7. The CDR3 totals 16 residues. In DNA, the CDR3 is TGCGCCAGCAGCCAAGAGTTCGGCGGGAGAACCTACGAGCAGTACTTC. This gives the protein CASSQEFGGRTYEQYF.

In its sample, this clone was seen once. The CDR3: CATSSRQFNEKLFF. The CDR3 DNA sequence: TGTGCCACCAGCAGTCGACAGTTCAATGAAAAACTGTTTTTT. The rearrangement joins TRBV15 to TRBJ1-4, with D perhaps matching TRBD1 (5 bases). Per germline, CDR1 LNHNV and CDR2 YYDKDF (reference sequence). The CDR3 is made up of 14 amino acids. V lost 3 bases and J lost 5, with 10 bases in between.

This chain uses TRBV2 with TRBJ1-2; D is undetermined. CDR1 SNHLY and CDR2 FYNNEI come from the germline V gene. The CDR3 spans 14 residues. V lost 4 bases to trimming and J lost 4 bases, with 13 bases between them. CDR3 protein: CASSAGGQVYGYTF. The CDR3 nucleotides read TGTGCCAGCAGTGCTGGCGGGCAGGTCTATGGCTACACCTTC.

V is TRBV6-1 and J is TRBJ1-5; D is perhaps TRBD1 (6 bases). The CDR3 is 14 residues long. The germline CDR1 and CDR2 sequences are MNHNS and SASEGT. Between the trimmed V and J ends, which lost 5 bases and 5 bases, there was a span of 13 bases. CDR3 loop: CASSNDGTYQPQHF. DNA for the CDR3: TGTGCCAGCAGTAATGATGGGACATATCAGCCCCAGCATTTT.

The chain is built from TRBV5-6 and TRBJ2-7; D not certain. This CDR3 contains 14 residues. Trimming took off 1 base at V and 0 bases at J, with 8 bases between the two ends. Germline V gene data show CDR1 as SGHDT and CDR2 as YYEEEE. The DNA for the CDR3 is TGTGCCAGCAGCTTGTCGGGCATCTCCTACGAGCAGTACTTC. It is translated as CASSLSGISYEQYF.

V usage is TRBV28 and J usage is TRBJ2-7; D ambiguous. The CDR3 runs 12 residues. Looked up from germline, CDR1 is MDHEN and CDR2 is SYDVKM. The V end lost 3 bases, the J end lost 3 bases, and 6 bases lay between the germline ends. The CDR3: CASSFGDYEQYF. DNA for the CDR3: TGTGCCAGCAGTTTTGGGGACTACGAGCAGTACTTC. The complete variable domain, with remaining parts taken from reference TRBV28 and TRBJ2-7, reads DVKVTQSSRYLVKRTGEKVFLECVQDMDHENMFWYRQDPGLGLRLIYFSYDVKMKEKGDIPEGYSVSREKKERFSLILESASTNQTSMYLCASSFGDYEQYFGPGTRLTVT.

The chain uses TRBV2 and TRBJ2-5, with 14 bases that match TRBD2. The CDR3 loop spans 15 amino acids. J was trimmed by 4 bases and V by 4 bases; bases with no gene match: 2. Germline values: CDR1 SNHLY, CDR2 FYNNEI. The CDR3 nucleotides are TGTGCCAGCAGTGGACTAGCGGGAGGGGGAGAGACCCAGTACTTC. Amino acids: CASSGLAGGGETQYF.

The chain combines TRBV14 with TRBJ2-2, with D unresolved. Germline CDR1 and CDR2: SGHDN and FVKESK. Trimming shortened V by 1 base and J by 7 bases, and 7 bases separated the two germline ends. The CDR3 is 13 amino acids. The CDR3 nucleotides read TGTGCCAGCAGCCAAGTAAGGCTCGGGGAGCTGTTTTTT. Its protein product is CASSQVRLGELFF. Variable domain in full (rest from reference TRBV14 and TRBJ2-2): EAGVTQFPSHSVIEKGQTVTLRCDPISGHDNLYWYRRVMGKEIKFLLHFVKESKQDESGMPNNRFLAERTGGTYSTLKVQPAELEDSGVYFCASSQVRLGELFFGEGSRLTVL.

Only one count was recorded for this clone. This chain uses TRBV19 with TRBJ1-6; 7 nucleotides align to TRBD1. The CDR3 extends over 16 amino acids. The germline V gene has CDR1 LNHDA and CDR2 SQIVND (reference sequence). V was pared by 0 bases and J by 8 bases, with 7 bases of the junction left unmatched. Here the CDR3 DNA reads TGTGCCAGTAGTATAGATTGGACAGGCCTGGATTCACCCCTCCACTTT. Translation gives CASSIDWTGLDSPLHF.

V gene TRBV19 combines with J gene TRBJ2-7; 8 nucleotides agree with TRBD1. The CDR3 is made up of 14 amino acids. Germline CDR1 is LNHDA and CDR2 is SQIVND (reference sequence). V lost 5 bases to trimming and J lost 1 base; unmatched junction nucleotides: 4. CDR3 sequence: CASSPTGDSYEQYF. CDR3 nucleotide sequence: TGTGCCAGTAGTCCGACAGGGGATTCCTACGAGCAGTACTTC.

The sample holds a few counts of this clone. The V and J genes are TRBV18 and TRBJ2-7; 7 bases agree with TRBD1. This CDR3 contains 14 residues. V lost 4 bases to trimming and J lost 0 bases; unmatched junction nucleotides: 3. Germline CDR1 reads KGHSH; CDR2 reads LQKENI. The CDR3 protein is CASSRDRSSYEQYF. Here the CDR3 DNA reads TGTGCCAGCTCACGGGACAGATCCTCCTACGAGCAGTACTTC.

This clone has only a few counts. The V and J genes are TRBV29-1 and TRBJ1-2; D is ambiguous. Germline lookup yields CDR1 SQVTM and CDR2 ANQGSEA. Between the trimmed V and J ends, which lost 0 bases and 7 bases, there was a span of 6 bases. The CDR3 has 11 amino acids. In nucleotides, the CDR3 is TGCAGCGTTGAAGAGGGGAGTGGCTACACCTTC. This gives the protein CSVEEGSGYTF.

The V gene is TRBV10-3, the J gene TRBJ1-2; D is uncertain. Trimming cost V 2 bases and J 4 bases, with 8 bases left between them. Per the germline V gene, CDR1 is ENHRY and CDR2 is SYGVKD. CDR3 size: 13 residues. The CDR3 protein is CAISEKGGYGYTF. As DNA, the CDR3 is TGTGCCATCAGTGAGAAGGGTGGCTATGGCTACACCTTC.

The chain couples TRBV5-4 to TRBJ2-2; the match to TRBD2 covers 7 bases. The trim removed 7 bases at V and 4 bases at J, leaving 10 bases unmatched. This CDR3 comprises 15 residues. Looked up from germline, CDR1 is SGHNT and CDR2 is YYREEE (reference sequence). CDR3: CASGPGGVATGELFF. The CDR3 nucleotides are TGTGCCAGCGGCCCTGGGGGGGTGGCCACCGGGGAGCTGTTTTTT.

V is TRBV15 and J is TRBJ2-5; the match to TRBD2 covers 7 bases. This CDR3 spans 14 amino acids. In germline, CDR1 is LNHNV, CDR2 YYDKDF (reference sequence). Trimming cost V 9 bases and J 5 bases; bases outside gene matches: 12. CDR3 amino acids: CATGDYRDEETQYF. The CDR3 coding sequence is TGTGCCACAGGGGACTACCGCGACGAGGAGACCCAGTACTTC.

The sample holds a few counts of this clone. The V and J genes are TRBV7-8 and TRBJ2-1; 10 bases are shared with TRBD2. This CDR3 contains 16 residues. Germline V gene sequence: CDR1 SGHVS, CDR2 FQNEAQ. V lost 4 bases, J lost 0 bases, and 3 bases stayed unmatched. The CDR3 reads CASSWTSGFSYNEQFF. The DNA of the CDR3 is TGTGCCAGCAGCTGGACTAGCGGCTTCTCCTACAATGAGCAGTTCTTC.

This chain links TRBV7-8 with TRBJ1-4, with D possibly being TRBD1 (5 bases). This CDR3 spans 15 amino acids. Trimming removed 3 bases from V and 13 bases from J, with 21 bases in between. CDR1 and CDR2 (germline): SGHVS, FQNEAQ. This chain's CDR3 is CASSLGGAGRVGLFF. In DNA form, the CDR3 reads TGTGCCAGCAGCTTGGGCGGGGCGGGTCGGGTCGGACTGTTTTTT.